This T cell receptor beta chain was found in a study of cytomegalovirus exposure and HLA in healthy donors. Study results and caveats: Certain sequence variants were highly shared and formed a cluster, and this cluster was likely a sequencing artifact. Accurate prediction of HLA-A and HLA-B alleles (for most subjects) was reportedly achieved from TCR beta sequences. Whilst most TCR sequences proved rare, a subset of public TCRs occurred across many donors.

Germline CDR1 and CDR2: LNHDA and SQIVND (reference sequence). V shed 3 bases, J shed 7 bases, and the junction held 8 bases outside the gene matches. This CDR3 comprises 14 residues. 60 Vbeta and 13 Jbeta primers were used in PCR. Clones were read by immunoSEQ multiplex PCR, and TCRdb kept only the in-frame ones, dropping some. The data contain approximately 140,000 clones, about 85% of them seen just once; the ten biggest clones take up under 2%. This clone is a singleton in its sample. Its antigen remains unidentified. The material sequenced was PBMCs. The receptor was isolated from a boy between 10 and 17 years old in good health and CMV-seronegative. The chain couples TRBV19 to TRBJ2-5; 7 bases match TRBD1. CDR3 coding DNA: TGTGCCAGTAGTATCAGAGGGGGCGCGTGGACCCAGTACTTC. Protein: CASSIRGGAWTQYF.